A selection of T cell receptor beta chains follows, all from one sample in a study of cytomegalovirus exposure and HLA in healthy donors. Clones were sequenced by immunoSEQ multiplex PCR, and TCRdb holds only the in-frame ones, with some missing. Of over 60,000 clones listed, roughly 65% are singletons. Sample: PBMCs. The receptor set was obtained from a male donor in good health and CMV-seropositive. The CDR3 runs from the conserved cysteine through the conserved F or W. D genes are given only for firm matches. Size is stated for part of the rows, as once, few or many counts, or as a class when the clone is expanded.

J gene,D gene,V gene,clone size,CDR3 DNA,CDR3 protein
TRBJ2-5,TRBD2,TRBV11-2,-,TGTGCCAGCAGCCAGTTCGGCCTAGCGGGGCGGGCCCTCCAAGAGACCCAGTACTTC,CASSQFGLAGRALQETQYF
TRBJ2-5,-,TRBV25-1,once,TGTGCCAGCAGTGAAGGGGCCGGGTGGGAGACCCAGTACTTC,CASSEGAGWETQYF
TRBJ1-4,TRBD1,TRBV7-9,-,TGTGCCAGCAGCTCACAGGGGTCGGAGGGCGAAAAACTGTTTTTT,CASSSQGSEGEKLFF
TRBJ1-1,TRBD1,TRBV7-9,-,TGTGCCAGCAGCTTAATGCAGGGGGCCTCTGAAGCTTTCTTT,CASSLMQGASEAFF
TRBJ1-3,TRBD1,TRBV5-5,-,TGTGCCAGCAGCATTGCAGGGGACAGGGGAAACACCATATATTTT,CASSIAGDRGNTIYF
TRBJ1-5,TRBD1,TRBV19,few,TGTGCCAGTAGTACCACAGGGGGCGGTCAGCCCCAGCATTTT,CASSTTGGGQPQHF
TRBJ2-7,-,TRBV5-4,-,TGTGCCAGCAGCTTGGGACGAGGACACACCTACGAGCAGTACTTC,CASSLGRGHTYEQYF
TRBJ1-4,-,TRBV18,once,TGTGCCAGCTCACCGGGAGGCGGGGGTGAAAAACTGTTTTTT,CASSPGGGGEKLFF
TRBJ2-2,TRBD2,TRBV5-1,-,TGCGCCAGCAGCCGGACTAGCGAGATCGGGGAGCTGTTTTTT,CASSRTSEIGELFF
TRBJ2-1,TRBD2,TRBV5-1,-,TGCGCCAGCAGCTTGGTGGCTAGCGGGAGGGCCGTCGCATTCTTC,CASSLVASGRAVAFF
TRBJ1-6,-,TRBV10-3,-,TGTGCCATCAGTGTCGAGGGAAGCAATTCACCCCTCCACTTT,CAISVEGSNSPLHF
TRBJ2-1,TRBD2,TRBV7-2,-,TGTGCCAGCAGCTTAGAAGGCGGGGGAGCCTACAATGAGCAGTTCTTC,CASSLEGGGAYNEQFF
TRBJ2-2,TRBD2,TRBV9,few,TGTGCCAGCAGCGAGGGAGTAGCGGGGGGTGCCGGGGAGCTGTTTTTT,CASSEGVAGGAGELFF
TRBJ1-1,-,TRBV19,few,TGTGCCAGCCTACCCGAGATTTTAAACACTGAAGCTTTCTTT,CASLPEILNTEAFF
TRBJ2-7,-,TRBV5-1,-,TGCGCCAGCAGCTTGGCCCCCCCAGGACTATCCTCCTACGAGCAGTACTTC,CASSLAPPGLSSYEQYF
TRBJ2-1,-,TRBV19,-,TGTGCCAGTAGTCCCCTGCCCCGTTACTATGAGCAGTTCTTC,CASSPLPRYYEQFF
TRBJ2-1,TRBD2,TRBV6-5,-,TGTGCCAGCAGTTACTCTATCCTAGCGGGGTACAATGAGCAGTTCTTC,CASSYSILAGYNEQFF
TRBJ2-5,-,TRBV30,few,TGTGCCTGGGGTCGGACTGCCCGGGAGACCCAGTACTTC,CAWGRTARETQYF
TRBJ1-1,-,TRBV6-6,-,TGTGCCAGCAAACTACCGGGTACTGAAGCTTTCTTT,CASKLPGTEAFF